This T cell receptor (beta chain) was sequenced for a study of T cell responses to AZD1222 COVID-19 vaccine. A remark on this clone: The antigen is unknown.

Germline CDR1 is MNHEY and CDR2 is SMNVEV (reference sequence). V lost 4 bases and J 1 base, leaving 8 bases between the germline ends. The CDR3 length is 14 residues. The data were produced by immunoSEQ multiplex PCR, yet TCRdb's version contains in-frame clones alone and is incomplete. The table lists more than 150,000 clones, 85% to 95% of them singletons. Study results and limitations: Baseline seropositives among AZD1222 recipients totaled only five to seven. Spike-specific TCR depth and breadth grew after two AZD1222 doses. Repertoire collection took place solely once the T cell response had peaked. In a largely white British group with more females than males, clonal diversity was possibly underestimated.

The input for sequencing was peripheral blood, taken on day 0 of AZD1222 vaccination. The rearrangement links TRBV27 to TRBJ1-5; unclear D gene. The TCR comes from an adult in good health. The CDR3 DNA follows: TGTGCCAGCAGTTACTCTGGAAGCAATCAGCCCCAGCATTTT. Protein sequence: CASSYSGSNQPQHF.